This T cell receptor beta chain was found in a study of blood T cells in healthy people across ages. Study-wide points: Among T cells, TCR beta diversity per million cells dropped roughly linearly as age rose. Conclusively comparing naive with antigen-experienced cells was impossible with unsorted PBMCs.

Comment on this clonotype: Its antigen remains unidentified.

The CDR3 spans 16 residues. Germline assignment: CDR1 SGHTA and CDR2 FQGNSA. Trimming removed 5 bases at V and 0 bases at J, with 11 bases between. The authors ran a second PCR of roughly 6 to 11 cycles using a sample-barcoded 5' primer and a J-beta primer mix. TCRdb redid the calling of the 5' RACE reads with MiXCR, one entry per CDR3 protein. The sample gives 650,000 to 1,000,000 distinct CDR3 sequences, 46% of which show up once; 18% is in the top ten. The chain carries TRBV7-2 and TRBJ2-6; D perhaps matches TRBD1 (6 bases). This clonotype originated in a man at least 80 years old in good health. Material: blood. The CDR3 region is CASSPGHHSGANVLTF. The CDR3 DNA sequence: TGTGCCAGCAGCCCGGGACATCACTCTGGGGCCAACGTCCTGACTTTC.